Listed here are 20 T cell receptor beta chains from one sample, sequenced in a study of response to subunit inactivated influenza vaccine. MiXCR was run by TCRdb on the RT-PCR reads, yielding one entry per CDR3 protein. The sample contains some 570,000 distinct CDR3 sequences, 10% to 12% of which appear only once. This sample was shared with a second study, whose subject was T cells expressing NK-cell markers. In that study: As the method of synthesis, 5'RACE template switching with UMIs yielded TCR beta cDNA.

This sample comprised PBMCs from blood, obtained on the day of vaccination. These TCRs come from a man aged 45-65 years who received an inactivated influenza vaccine.

This clonotype was observed a few times. The chain combines TRBV4-2 with TRBJ2-7; 13 nucleotides agree with TRBD2. Per germline, CDR1 LGHNA and CDR2 YNFKEQ. The CDR3 has 19 amino acids. With V trimmed by 0 bases and J by 0 bases, 8 bases remained unmatched. CDR3: CASSQERVTSGRRSYEQYF. CDR3 coding DNA: TGTGCCAGCAGCCAAGAGAGGGTGACTAGCGGGAGGCGCTCCTACGAGCAGTACTTC.

There are a few counts of this clonotype. The V call is TRBV5-1, the J call TRBJ2-1; 7 bases fit TRBD2. Germline trimming cut 1 base from V and 3 bases from J; bases unmatched to any gene: 4. The CDR3 contains 15 residues. From germline, CDR1 is SGHRS and CDR2 YFSETQ. For the CDR3, the DNA is TGCGCCAGCAGCTTGCCCGGGGAGGGCTACAATGAGCAGTTCTTC. Translating it yields CASSLPGEGYNEQFF.

This chain uses TRBV20-1 with TRBJ2-7, with 9 bases lining up with TRBD1. Germline CDR1 and CDR2: DFQATT and SNEGSKA (reference sequence). The ends lost 0 bases at V and 4 bases at J; junction bases unmatched: 4. The CDR3 loop spans 14 amino acids. CDR3 in DNA: TGCAGTGCTAGAGATAACAGGGGGCTGTACGAGCAGTACTTC. It is translated as CSARDNRGLYEQYF.

This clonotype has a handful of counts. The chain uses TRBV2 and TRBJ2-2, with TRBD2 matching 8 bases. The ends lost 10 bases at V and 7 bases at J; junction bases unmatched: 8. Germline CDR1 reads SNHLY; CDR2 reads FYNNEI. This CDR3 has 13 residues. In DNA, the CDR3 is TGTGCCATAAAGGGACTAGTCGACGGGGAGCTGTTTTTT. It codes for CAIKGLVDGELFF.

This clonotype showed up many times. The gene calls are TRBV4-3 and TRBJ1-5; TRBD1 aligns across 7 bases. The CDR3 loop spans 15 amino acids. J gave up 7 bases and V 0 bases, and 6 bases lay outside the gene matches. Germline V gene sequence: CDR1 LGHNA, CDR2 YSLEER. In nucleotides, the CDR3 is TGCGCCAGCAGCCAAGACCCGACAGGGTTGCAGCCCCAGCATTTT. This sequence encodes CASSQDPTGLQPQHF.

The chain uses TRBV10-3 and TRBJ1-1, with D perhaps matching TRBD1 (5 bases). The CDR3 runs 11 residues. Trimming removed 6 bases at V and 3 bases at J, with 5 bases between. Germline lookup yields CDR1 ENHRY and CDR2 SYGVKD. The CDR3 sequence: CAIRGDTEAFF. The CDR3 region has the DNA TGTGCCATCAGGGGGGACACTGAAGCTTTCTTT.

This clonotype was detected only a few times. The V call is TRBV4-3, the J call TRBJ1-4; D unresolved. The germline V gene has CDR1 LGHNA and CDR2 YSLEER. The V gene lost 9 bases and the J gene lost 7 bases, with 18 bases spanning the gap. CDR3 length: 14 amino acids. In DNA form, the CDR3 reads TGCGCCAGAGAAATGAGGGCGCGGGGTGAAAAACTGTTTTTT. Protein sequence: CAREMRARGEKLFF.

This clonotype was seen a handful of times. The CDR3 DNA is TGTGCCACCACGTACCCGCTCGGTCCCGGTTCTGAAGCTTTCTTT. As protein: CATTYPLGPGSEAFF. V gene TRBV6-4 combines with J gene TRBJ1-1; D is unclear. This CDR3 is 15 amino acids long. Germline V gives CDR1 MRHNA, CDR2 SNTAGT. Deletions cut 10 bases from V and 6 bases from J, with 24 bases between.

This clonotype was detected once. Its ends do not fully match the called genes, so a read error is possible. The chain joins TRBV9 to TRBJ2-2; possible D gene TRBD1, 5 bases. The CDR3 spans 13 residues. The germline CDR1 and CDR2 sequences are SGDLS and YYNGEE. CDR3 coding DNA: TGTGCCAGCAGCGTAGCCCTGGGGCTAGAGCTGATTTTT. It encodes CASSVALGLELIF.

Details on this clonotype: A read error may be the cause here, since a much bigger clone is one base away. The rearrangement joins TRBV6-2 or TRBV6-3 to TRBJ2-7, with unresolved D. Germline assignment: CDR1 MNHEY and CDR2 SVGEGT. The CDR3 covers 13 residues. V shed 1 base and J shed 3 bases, with 7 bases lying between them. The CDR3 region is CASSYLGLYEQYF. CDR3 DNA sequence: TGTGCCAGCAGTTACTTGGGCCTCTACGAGCAGTACTTC.

V gene TRBV5-6 combines with J gene TRBJ1-6; TRBD1 is a possible D gene (6 bases). CDR1 is SGHDT and CDR2 is YYEEEE in the germline V gene. With 4 bases removed from V and 8 bases from J, the gap between germline ends came to 7 bases. This CDR3 contains 12 residues. The CDR3: CASSHRDSPLHF. CDR3 in DNA: TGTGCCAGCAGCCACAGGGATTCACCCCTCCACTTT.

A few counts support this clonotype. V usage is TRBV12-3 or TRBV12-4 and J usage is TRBJ2-1; 7 bases fit TRBD2. CDR3 length: 17 residues. The ends lost 5 bases at V and 0 bases at J; junction bases unmatched: 10. CDR3 residues: CASSEQAGLSSYNEQFF. In DNA, the CDR3 is TGTGCCAGCAGTGAACAAGCGGGACTAAGCTCCTACAATGAGCAGTTCTTC.

This clonotype has only a few counts. The chain carries TRBV18 and TRBJ1-1, with D maybe TRBD1 (5 bases). V lost 1 base to trimming and J lost 0 bases, with 9 bases between them. CDR1 KGHSH and CDR2 LQKENI come from the germline V gene. The CDR3 runs 15 residues. The CDR3 protein is CASSPRSGLNTEAFF. The CDR3 DNA reads TGTGCCAGCTCACCACGGTCGGGGCTGAACACTGAAGCTTTCTTT.

A few counts support this clonotype. CDR3 amino acids: CAISWRAGYNEQFF. As DNA, the CDR3 is TGTGCCATCAGTTGGAGGGCCGGCTACAATGAGCAGTTCTTC. The chain employs TRBV10-3 and TRBJ2-1; possible D gene TRBD2, 6 bases. Trimming stripped 5 bases from V and 3 bases from J, with 11 bases between. Germline loops: CDR1 ENHRY, CDR2 SYGVKD. The length of the CDR3 is 14 residues.

This chain links TRBV20-1 with TRBJ2-1; no clear D gene. V was trimmed by 3 bases and J by 5 bases, leaving 8 bases between them. This CDR3 is built from 12 residues. Germline CDR1 DFQATT, CDR2 SNEGSKA (reference sequence). The CDR3 nucleotides read TGCAGTGCTAGTATCGGAGACAATGAGCAGTTCTTC. Translating gives CSASIGDNEQFF.

The chain couples TRBV5-1 to TRBJ1-6; possibly TRBD1 for D (5 bases). This CDR3 comprises 16 residues. Trimming left V 0 bases short and J 4 bases short, with 11 bases between. The germline V gene encodes CDR1 SGHRS and CDR2 YFSETQ. The CDR3: CASSLVGVRYNSPLHF. DNA for the CDR3: TGCGCCAGCAGCTTGGTAGGGGTGAGGTATAATTCACCCCTCCACTTT.

This chain joins TRBV5-1 and TRBJ2-7, with D possibly TRBD1 on 6 matching bases. CDR1 and CDR2 (germline): SGHRS, YFSETQ. The CDR3 sequence is 14 residues long. V was trimmed by 4 bases and J by 0 bases, leaving 11 bases between them. CDR3 sequence reads: CASSVQGPSYEQYF. The CDR3 DNA reads as TGCGCCAGCAGCGTGCAGGGGCCCTCCTACGAGCAGTACTTC.

In this sample, this clonotype turned up a few times. V gene TRBV20-1 combines with J gene TRBJ2-1, with D perhaps TRBD1 or TRBD2 (7 bases each). The V gene's germline CDR1 is DFQATT and CDR2 SNEGSKA (reference sequence). With 6 bases removed from V and 10 bases from J, the gap between germline ends came to 13 bases. The CDR3 has 11 amino acids. The CDR3 loop is CSASGTEEQFF. The CDR3 DNA reads TGCAGTGCCAGCGGGACAGAGGAGCAGTTCTTC.

The chain carries TRBV20-1 and TRBJ2-1, with TRBD2 matching 10 bases. Trimming took 3 bases from V and 0 from J; bases not matched to a gene: 8. CDR3 length: 17 amino acids. Germline V gene sequence: CDR1 DFQATT, CDR2 SNEGSKA (reference sequence). The CDR3 here is CSARTSGGASSYNEQFF. The DNA of the CDR3 is TGCAGTGCTAGGACCAGCGGGGGGGCGAGCTCCTACAATGAGCAGTTCTTC.

Only a few counts were recorded for this clonotype. The V and J genes are TRBV28 and TRBJ1-2, with TRBD1 identical over 7 bases. The V gene end was trimmed by 5 bases and the J gene end by 5 bases; junction bases not matched to a gene: 2. CDR1 MDHEN and CDR2 SYDVKM come from the germline V gene. The CDR3 consists of 12 residues. Here the CDR3 DNA reads TGTGCCAGCAGTGGGACAGCTTATGGCTACACCTTC. It is translated as CASSGTAYGYTF.